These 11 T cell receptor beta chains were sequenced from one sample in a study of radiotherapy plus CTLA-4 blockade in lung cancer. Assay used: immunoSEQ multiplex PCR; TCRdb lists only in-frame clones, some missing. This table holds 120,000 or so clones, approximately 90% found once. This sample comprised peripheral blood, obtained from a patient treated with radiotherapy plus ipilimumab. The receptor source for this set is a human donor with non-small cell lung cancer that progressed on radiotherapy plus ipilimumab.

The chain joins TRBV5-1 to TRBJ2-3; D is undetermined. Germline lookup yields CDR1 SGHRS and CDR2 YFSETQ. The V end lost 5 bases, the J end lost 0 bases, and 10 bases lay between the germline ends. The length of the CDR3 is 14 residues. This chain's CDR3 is CASRLGLSTDTQYF. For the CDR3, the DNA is TGCGCCAGCAGATTAGGGTTAAGCACAGATACGCAGTATTTT.

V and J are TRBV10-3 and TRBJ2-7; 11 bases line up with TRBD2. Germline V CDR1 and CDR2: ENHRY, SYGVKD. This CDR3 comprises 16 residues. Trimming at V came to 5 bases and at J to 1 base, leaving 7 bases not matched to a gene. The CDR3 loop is CAISSGTSGVSYEQYF. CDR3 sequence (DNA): TGTGCCATCAGTTCCGGGACTAGCGGCGTTTCCTACGAGCAGTACTTC.

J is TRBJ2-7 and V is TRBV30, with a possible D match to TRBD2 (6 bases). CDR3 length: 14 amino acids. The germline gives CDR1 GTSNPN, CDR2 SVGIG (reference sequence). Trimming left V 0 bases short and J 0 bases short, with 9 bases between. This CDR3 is CAWSVLASSYEQYF. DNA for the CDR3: TGTGCCTGGAGTGTACTAGCTAGCTCCTACGAGCAGTACTTC. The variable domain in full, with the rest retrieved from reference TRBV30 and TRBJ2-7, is SQTIHQWPATLVQPVGSPLSLECTVEGTSNPNLYWYRQAAGRGLQLLFYSVGIGQISSEVPQNLSASRPQDRQFILSSKKLLLSDSGFYLCAWSVLASSYEQYFGPGTRLTVT.

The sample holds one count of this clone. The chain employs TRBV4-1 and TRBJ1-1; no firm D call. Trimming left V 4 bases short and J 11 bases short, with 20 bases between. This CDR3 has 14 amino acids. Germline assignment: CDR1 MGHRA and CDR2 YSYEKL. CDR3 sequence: CASSPKGSAGWAFF. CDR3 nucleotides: TGCGCCAGCAGCCCCAAAGGGTCTGCGGGGTGGGCTTTCTTT.

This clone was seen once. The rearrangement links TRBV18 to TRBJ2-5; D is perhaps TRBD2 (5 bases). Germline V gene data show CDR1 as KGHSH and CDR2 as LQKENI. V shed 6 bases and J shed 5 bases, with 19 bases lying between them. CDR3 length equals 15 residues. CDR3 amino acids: CASSERNTPGETQYF. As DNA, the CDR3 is TGTGCCAGCTCCGAACGTAACACCCCGGGGGAGACCCAGTACTTC.

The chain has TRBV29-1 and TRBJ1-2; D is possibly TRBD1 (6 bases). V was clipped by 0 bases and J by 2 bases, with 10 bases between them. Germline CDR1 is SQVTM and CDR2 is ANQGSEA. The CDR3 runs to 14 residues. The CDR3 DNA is TGCAGCGTTGAAGACCAGGGGAAGAACTATGGCTACACCTTC. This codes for CSVEDQGKNYGYTF.

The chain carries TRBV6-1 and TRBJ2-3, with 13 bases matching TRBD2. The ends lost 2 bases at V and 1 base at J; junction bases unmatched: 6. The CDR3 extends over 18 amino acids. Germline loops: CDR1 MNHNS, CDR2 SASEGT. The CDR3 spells CASSESRTSGSGTDTQYF. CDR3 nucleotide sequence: TGTGCCAGCAGTGAATCGAGGACTAGCGGGAGCGGCACAGATACGCAGTATTTT.

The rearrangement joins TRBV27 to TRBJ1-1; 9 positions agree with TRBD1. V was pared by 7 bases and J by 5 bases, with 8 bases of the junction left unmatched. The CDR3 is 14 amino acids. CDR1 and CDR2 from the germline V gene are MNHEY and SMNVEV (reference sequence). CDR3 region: CASIGTGLMTEAFF. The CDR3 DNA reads TGTGCCAGCATAGGGACAGGGTTGATGACTGAAGCTTTCTTT.

CDR3 protein: CASSSGLAAYNAYEQYF. In DNA, the CDR3 is TGTGCCAGCAGCTCTGGACTAGCGGCCTACAATGCCTACGAGCAGTACTTC. This chain connects TRBV7-9 to TRBJ2-7, with 10 bases that match TRBD2. V gave up 4 bases and J gave up 2 bases; unmatched junction bases: 11. Germline CDR1 reads SEHNR; CDR2 reads FQNEAQ (reference sequence). The CDR3 has 17 residues.

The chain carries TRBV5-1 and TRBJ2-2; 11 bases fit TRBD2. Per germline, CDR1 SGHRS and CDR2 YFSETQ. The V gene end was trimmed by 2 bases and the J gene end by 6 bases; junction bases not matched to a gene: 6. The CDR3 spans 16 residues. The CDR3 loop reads CASSFSGRASAGELFF. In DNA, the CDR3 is TGCGCCAGCAGCTTTAGCGGGAGGGCCTCCGCCGGGGAGCTGTTTTTT. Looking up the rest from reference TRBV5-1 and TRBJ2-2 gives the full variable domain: KAGVTQTPRYLIKTRGQQVTLSCSPISGHRSVSWYQQTPGQGLQFLFEYFSETQRNKGNFPGRFSGRQFSNSRSEMNVSTLELGDSALYLCASSFSGRASAGELFFGEGSRLTVL.

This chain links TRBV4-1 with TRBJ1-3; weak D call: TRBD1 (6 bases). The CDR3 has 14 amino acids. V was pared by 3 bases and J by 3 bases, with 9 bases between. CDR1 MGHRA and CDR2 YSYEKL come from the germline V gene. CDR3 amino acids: CASSQQGSGNTIYF. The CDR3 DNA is TGCGCCAGCAGCCAGCAGGGGAGTGGAAACACCATATATTTT.